The clone carrying this T cell receptor (beta chain) showed up many times. Antigen specificity is unknown. The data originate from a study of T cells in Graves' hyperthyroidism and ophthalmopathy. Findings and caveats of the study: Blood also showed most of the thyroid clonotypes that were expanded above 0.001.

TCR beta CDR3 regions were amplified from RNA. Initially, a first-round RT-PCR of the TCR CDR3 employed the HTBI primer set. TCRdb processed the multiplex PCR reads anew with MiXCR; each CDR3 protein has one entry. The repertoire consists of about 400,000 distinct CDR3 sequences, with around an eighth occurring once and the leading ten covering 28%. Germline V gene lookup returns CDR1 DFQATT and CDR2 SNEGSKA (reference sequence). The junction had 9 bases not matched to a gene; V was cut back by 6 bases and J by 4 bases. This CDR3 spans 15 amino acids. Material for sequencing was blood. The TCR sequence derives from a man aged 45-65 years with Graves' ophthalmopathy. The chain joins TRBV20-1 to TRBJ1-2, with TRBD1 identical over 12 bases. CDR3 coding DNA: TGCAGTGCATGGGACAGGGGGCGCCTTGGCTATGGCTACACCTTC. Protein product: CSAWDRGRLGYGYTF.